The 25 T cell receptor beta chains presented below share a single source sample, sequenced in a study of metastatic and nonmetastatic thyroid tumors. Using MiXCR, TCRdb re-called clones from the PCR reads. This table has fewer than 40,000 clones, approximately 17% appearing once. Every patient underwent thyroid surgery untreated. The specimen sequenced was tumor tissue. The receptors here all came from a female donor with papillary thyroid cancer or a benign thyroid nodule (not recorded which). Some clones in this sample may be carry-over from other donors' samples.

This clone was observed many times. The CDR3 DNA follows: TGTGCCAGCAGTCCCGTTGGTAGCGGGGAAACAGATACGCAGTATTTT. Translating gives CASSPVGSGETDTQYF. The chain uses TRBV28 and TRBJ2-3, with TRBD2 matching 8 bases. Germline V gene sequence: CDR1 MDHEN, CDR2 SYDVKM. The CDR3 covers 16 residues. J lost 3 bases, V lost 5 bases, and 10 bases had no gene match.

There are many counts of this clone. The chain uses TRBV24-1 and TRBJ2-6; D not resolved. This CDR3 has 16 amino acids. Germline CDR1 is KGHDR and CDR2 is SFDVKD. The V end was cut by 3 bases, the J end by 0 bases, with 8 bases between. CDR3 residues: CATSDPVASGANVLTF. DNA of the CDR3: TGTGCCACCAGTGATCCTGTAGCCTCTGGGGCCAACGTCCTGACTTTC.

There are many counts of this clone. The rearrangement uses TRBV19 and TRBJ2-1; 10 nucleotides match TRBD1. Germline V CDR1 and CDR2: LNHDA, SQIVND (reference sequence). This CDR3 region has 13 residues. J was trimmed by 10 bases and V by 6 bases; bases with no gene match: 6. CDR3 residues: CASSRQGAGEQFF. The DNA for the CDR3 is TGTGCCAGTAGCCGACAGGGGGCGGGAGAGCAGTTCTTC.

Worth noting for this clone: This could be a read error, since a much larger clone is one nucleotide away. The chain has TRBV19 and TRBJ2-3, with D perhaps matching TRBD2 (5 bases). Trimming removed 6 bases from V and 1 base from J, with 14 bases in between. CDR1 is LNHDA, CDR2 SQIVND, per germline (reference sequence). This CDR3 contains 15 residues. CDR3 nucleotide sequence: TGTGCCAGTAGACTGCATGCCGGGGGCACAGATACGCAGTATTTT. Its translation is CASRLHAGGTDTQYF.

This clone appeared many times. This rearrangement joins TRBV6-4 to TRBJ1-5, with a weak D call TRBD1 (5 bases). Germline CDR1 reads MRHNA; CDR2 reads SNTAGT. V shed 5 bases and J shed 2 bases, with 13 bases lying between them. CDR3 length: 15 residues. The CDR3 bases are TGTGCCAGCAGTCCCGTGGGGGGTGGCAATCAGCCCCAGCATTTT. This translates into CASSPVGGGNQPQHF.

The table lists this clone with many counts. V usage is TRBV4-1 and J usage is TRBJ2-4, with D possibly called TRBD1 or TRBD2 (6 bases each). Germline CDR1 and CDR2: MGHRA and YSYEKL. This CDR3 is 18 amino acids long. Between the trimmed V and J ends, which lost 0 bases and 5 bases, there was a span of 20 bases. CDR3 nucleotide sequence: TGCGCCAGCAGCCAAGAGGGACCGGGGGCTAAGGGGGAAAACATTCAGTACTTC. The encoded protein is CASSQEGPGAKGENIQYF.

The rearrangement joins TRBV7-3 to TRBJ2-7; 13 bases align to TRBD2. CDR3 size: 18 residues. Germline CDR1 and CDR2: SGHTA and FQGTGA. Germline trimming cut 4 bases from V and 2 bases from J; bases unmatched to any gene: 11. The DNA of the CDR3 is TGTGCCAGCAGCTGTCCGTGGGTAGGACTAGCGGGAGCCTACGAGCAGTACTTC. It specifies CASSCPWVGLAGAYEQYF.

This clone is medium-sized within its sample. This chain uses TRBV12-3 or TRBV12-4 with TRBJ1-2, with D possibly matching TRBD1 (5 bases). V was clipped by 1 base and J by 6 bases, with 9 bases between them. This CDR3 is 13 amino acids long. The CDR3 here is CASSLGSGNGYTF. The CDR3 DNA reads TGTGCCAGCAGTTTAGGGTCAGGGAATGGCTACACCTTC.

The table lists this clone with many counts. This may come from a read error, since a much larger clone is one base off. J is TRBJ2-3 and V is TRBV6-1; D gene ambiguous. Per germline, CDR1 MNHNS and CDR2 SASEGT. V gave up 11 bases and J gave up 6 bases, with 21 bases separating them. CDR3 length: 14 residues. CDR3 amino acids: CAGGPRLDSDTQYF. CDR3 nucleotide sequence: TGTGCCGGCGGCCCCCGACTTGATTCGGATACGCAGTATTTT.

This clone was detected only a few times. CDR3 residues: CASSDPAGVSTDTQYF. DNA for the CDR3: TGTGCCAGCAGTGACCCAGCGGGGGTGAGCACAGATACGCAGTATTTT. V usage is TRBV12-3 or TRBV12-4 and J usage is TRBJ2-3, with 8 positions matching TRBD2. The V gene end was trimmed by 5 bases and the J gene end by 0 bases; junction bases not matched to a gene: 7. The CDR3 runs 16 residues.

This clone occurred many times. The chain uses TRBV20-1 and TRBJ2-4; D perhaps matches TRBD1 (7 bases). This CDR3 is 18 amino acids long. The V and J ends lost 0 bases and 0 bases respectively, with 18 bases between them. CDR1 DFQATT and CDR2 SNEGSKA come from the germline V gene (reference sequence). CDR3 loop: CSARDLRGTALAKNIQYF. In DNA form, the CDR3 reads TGCAGTGCTAGAGATCTTCGGGGGACAGCCTTAGCCAAAAACATTCAGTACTTC.

There are a few counts of this clone. The V call is TRBV6-1, the J call TRBJ1-2; D not certain. The CDR3 consists of 15 residues. Trimming stripped 6 bases from V and 1 base from J, with 15 bases between. Looked up from germline, CDR1 is MNHNS and CDR2 is SASEGT. The CDR3 protein is CASRSTVASNYGYTF. The CDR3 DNA follows: TGTGCCAGCAGAAGTACAGTGGCGAGTAACTATGGCTACACCTTC.

The rearrangement uses TRBV20-1 and TRBJ2-7; the match to TRBD2 covers 12 bases. The V and J ends lost 1 base and 2 bases, in that order; junction bases with no gene match: 9. The CDR3 extends over 17 amino acids. The germline V gene encodes CDR1 DFQATT and CDR2 SNEGSKA (reference sequence). CDR3 in DNA: TGCAGTGCTAGAGGGACTAGCGGGATTAGGGAAACCTACGAGCAGTACTTC. Translation gives CSARGTSGIRETYEQYF.

The rearrangement uses TRBV6-2 or TRBV6-3 and TRBJ2-3; TRBD1 matches 7 bases. The CDR3 totals 15 residues. The V gene's germline CDR1 is MNHEY and CDR2 SVGEGT. The ends lost 5 bases at V and 3 bases at J; junction bases unmatched: 8. For the CDR3, the DNA is TGTGCCAGCAGTCCCCAGGGGGTAACGACAGATACGCAGTATTTT. It is translated as CASSPQGVTTDTQYF.

About this clone itself: A read error is likely, as this CDR3 ends without the conserved phenylalanine or tryptophan. The DNA is omitted, as the CDR3 cannot be located on it reliably, and the CDR3 follows TCRdb's listing. The chain recombines TRBV6-1 with TRBJ2-7; the table's D call TRBD1 went unverified against the DNA. The CDR3 is made up of 14 amino acids, end residues included. Germline V CDR1 and CDR2: MNHNS, SASEGT. The CDR3 sequence: CASIPIGGLHEQLL.

This clone was seen a few times. Being one base from a much bigger clone, this may be a read error. The CDR3 protein is CSASRGDTQYF. The CDR3 DNA is TGCAGTGCGTCCCGGGGAGATACGCAGTATTTT. V and J are TRBV20-1 and TRBJ2-3; possibly TRBD2 for D (5 bases). The CDR3 sequence is 11 residues long. Germline V gene lookup returns CDR1 DFQATT and CDR2 SNEGSKA (reference sequence). V lost 6 bases to trimming and J lost 5 bases, with 9 bases between them.

This clone was seen repeatedly, ten times or more. CDR3 region: CASSITSGSSGELFF. CDR3 DNA sequence: TGTGCCAGCAGTATCACTAGCGGGAGTTCCGGGGAGCTGTTTTTT. The chain links TRBV28 to TRBJ2-2; 11 bases are shared with TRBD2. The J segment lost 6 bases and the V segment lost 5 bases, leaving 5 bases of the junction unmatched. There are 15 residues in the CDR3. In germline, CDR1 is MDHEN, CDR2 SYDVKM.

This clone has a count of ten or more. V usage is TRBV30 and J usage is TRBJ2-3, with 7 positions matching TRBD1. The CDR3 sequence is 14 residues long. The junction had 2 bases not matched to a gene; V was cut back by 0 bases and J by 2 bases. The V gene's germline CDR1 is GTSNPN and CDR2 SVGIG (reference sequence). The CDR3 nucleotides read TGTGCCTGGAGTGTGGGACAGACCACAGATACGCAGTATTTT. Translation gives CAWSVGQTTDTQYF.

This clone was seen more than once but under ten times. Since the CDR3 does not end with the conserved phenylalanine or tryptophan, this likely comes from a read error. No DNA is shown, since the ends of the CDR3 on it are uncertain; the CDR3 is the one TCRdb lists. The V gene is TRBV6-1, the J gene TRBJ2-1; the table assigns TRBD1, which was not confirmed against the DNA. Germline V gives CDR1 MNHNS, CDR2 SASEGT. The CDR3 comprises 13 residues, both ends counted. CDR3 loop: CASSGGTYSLPVL.

This clone has a count of ten or more. This sequence joins TRBV5-1 and TRBJ2-7, with D perhaps matching TRBD2 (7 bases). CDR3 length: 14 amino acids. Deletions cut 3 bases from V and 2 bases from J, with 12 bases between. Germline values: CDR1 SGHRS, CDR2 YFSETQ. CDR3 nucleotides: TGCGCCAGCAGCTGGGGGGGCCGGCCCTACGAGCAGTACTTC. It translates to CASSWGGRPYEQYF.

This clone was detected many times. The chain couples TRBV6-1 to TRBJ2-6, with no clear D. This CDR3 has 12 residues. Germline values: CDR1 MNHNS, CDR2 SASEGT. Deletions cut 11 bases from V and 4 bases from J, with 9 bases between. The CDR3 loop is CAASPGANVLTF. The CDR3 DNA reads TGTGCCGCCTCACCCGGGGCCAACGTCCTGACTTTC.

This clone was observed a few times. It is likely a read error, because the conserved phenylalanine at the end of the CDR3 is missing. This chain joins TRBV6-4 and TRBJ2-7; a weak D match, TRBD1 (7 bases). V was shortened by 4 bases and J by 7 bases, with 20 bases between the two germline ends. Germline loops: CDR1 MRHNA, CDR2 SNTAGT. The CDR3 contains 15 residues. The CDR3 DNA sequence: TGTGCCAGCAGTGTCCCAGGGGGGAAGTTCGGTGAGCAGTACTTA. It translates to CASSVPGGKFGEQYL.

This clone was detected ten times or more. This chain links TRBV9 with TRBJ1-2; D is ambiguous. This CDR3 spans 12 amino acids. Trimming pared 4 bases from V and 0 bases from J, leaving 4 bases between. Germline assignment: CDR1 SGDLS and CDR2 YYNGEE. Written as DNA, the CDR3 is TGTGCCAGCAGCTCATCTAACTATGGCTACACCTTC. Residues: CASSSSNYGYTF.

This clone was counted at least ten times. A much larger clone differs from this one at a single base, so this may be a read error. This specimen includes other DNA sequences encoding the same CDR3. The gene calls are TRBV20-1 and TRBJ1-4; maybe TRBD1 (6 bases). Germline CDR1 is DFQATT and CDR2 is SNEGSKA (reference sequence). V shed 6 bases and J shed 0 bases, with 11 bases lying between them. The CDR3 covers 14 residues. The CDR3 DNA follows: TGCAGTGCCCTAGGGGGGTCAACTAATGAAAAACTGTTTTTT. This translates into CSALGGSTNEKLFF.

This clone was observed many times. The chain couples TRBV7-6 to TRBJ2-2; TRBD1 matches at 7 bases. Germline V gives CDR1 SGHVS, CDR2 FNYEAQ. The CDR3 extends over 15 amino acids. Trimming removed 4 bases from V and 4 bases from J; junction bases left unmatched: 6. The CDR3: CASSYRQGGTGELFF. DNA for the CDR3: TGTGCCAGCAGCTACCGACAGGGTGGCACCGGGGAGCTGTTTTTT.